A selection of T cell receptor beta chains follows, all from one sample in a study of PD-1 blockade in classical Hodgkin lymphoma. This table comes from immunoSEQ multiplex PCR, and its TCRdb copy is limited to in-frame clones, with some not included. Among fewer than 30,000 clones listed, roughly 90% were seen once. Sequencing was done on a sample of CD4+ T cells from blood. Source of these receptors: a human donor with classical Hodgkin lymphoma. The CDR3 runs from the conserved cysteine through the conserved F or W. The order of the fields is CDR3 protein, CDR3 DNA, D gene, V gene, clone size, J gene. A D gene is named only where the DNA matches it firmly. Not every row has a clone size; where given, it reads once, few, many or a size class.

CDR3 protein: CASSVGTSGSLEQYF; CDR3 DNA: TGTGCCAGCAGCGTGGGGACTAGCGGGAGCCTCGAGCAGTACTTC; D gene: TRBD2; V gene: TRBV5-6; clone size: -; J gene: TRBJ2-7
CDR3 protein: CASSPSGGGGTGELFF; CDR3 DNA: TGTGCCAGCAGCCCGAGCGGCGGAGGGGGCACCGGGGAGCTGTTTTTT; D gene: -; V gene: TRBV7-2; clone size: -; J gene: TRBJ2-2
CDR3 protein: CASSSIGSGSYNEQFF; CDR3 DNA: TGTGCCAGCAGTTCCATAGGGAGCGGATCCTACAATGAGCAGTTCTTC; D gene: -; V gene: TRBV28; clone size: -; J gene: TRBJ2-1
CDR3 protein: CASIGLAAYEQYF; CDR3 DNA: TGCGCCAGCATCGGACTAGCGGCCTACGAGCAGTACTTC; D gene: TRBD2; V gene: TRBV5-1; clone size: -; J gene: TRBJ2-7
CDR3 protein: CASSHPAVGTSEQYF; CDR3 DNA: TGCGCCAGCTCTCATCCGGCAGTGGGGACCTCCGAGCAGTACTTC; D gene: -; V gene: TRBV5-1; clone size: once; J gene: TRBJ2-7
CDR3 protein: CASAPGVYNEQFF; CDR3 DNA: TGTGCCAGCGCGCCGGGCGTGTACAATGAGCAGTTCTTC; D gene: -; V gene: TRBV6-6; clone size: -; J gene: TRBJ2-1
CDR3 protein: CASSLDPQTYEQYF; CDR3 DNA: TGCGCCAGCAGCTTGGACCCACAGACCTACGAGCAGTACTTC; D gene: -; V gene: TRBV5-1; clone size: -; J gene: TRBJ2-7
CDR3 protein: CAISESLRDGTNYGYTF; CDR3 DNA: TGTGCCATCAGTGAGTCCTTACGGGATGGAACTAACTATGGCTACACCTTC; D gene: -; V gene: TRBV10-3; clone size: -; J gene: TRBJ1-2
CDR3 protein: CASSLFRGGYNEQFF; CDR3 DNA: TGTGCCAGCAGCCTTTTTAGGGGGGGTTACAATGAGCAGTTCTTC; D gene: -; V gene: TRBV7-2; clone size: -; J gene: TRBJ2-1
CDR3 protein: CASRGLAGVGETQYF; CDR3 DNA: TGTGCCAGCAGGGGACTAGCGGGAGTCGGAGAGACCCAGTACTTC; D gene: TRBD2; V gene: TRBV2; clone size: -; J gene: TRBJ2-5
CDR3 protein: CASSQDLAGYEQFF; CDR3 DNA: TGTGCCAGCAGCCAAGATCTGGCGGGATATGAGCAGTTCTTC; D gene: -; V gene: TRBV4-2; clone size: -; J gene: TRBJ2-1
CDR3 protein: CASSLGTSPNYGYTF; CDR3 DNA: TGTGCCAGCAGCTTAGGCACAAGCCCTAACTATGGCTACACCTTC; D gene: -; V gene: TRBV7-9; clone size: -; J gene: TRBJ1-2
CDR3 protein: CASSPGQGLTGELFF; CDR3 DNA: TGTGCCAGCAGCCCGGGACAGGGACTCACCGGGGAGCTGTTTTTT; D gene: TRBD1; V gene: TRBV11-3; clone size: -; J gene: TRBJ2-2
CDR3 protein: CASSLRDRGLGELFF; CDR3 DNA: TGTGCCAGCAGCTTACGTGACAGGGGGCTCGGGGAGCTGTTTTTT; D gene: TRBD1; V gene: TRBV7-8; clone size: -; J gene: TRBJ2-2
CDR3 protein: CASAPGTGFYNEQFF; CDR3 DNA: TGTGCCAGTGCCCCCGGGACAGGGTTCTACAATGAGCAGTTCTTC; D gene: TRBD1; V gene: TRBV19; clone size: -; J gene: TRBJ2-1
CDR3 protein: CASSLIGVSYNEQFF; CDR3 DNA: TGCGCCAGCAGCTTAATCGGGGTCTCCTACAATGAGCAGTTCTTC; D gene: -; V gene: TRBV5-1; clone size: -; J gene: TRBJ2-1